The source of this T cell receptor beta chain is a study of T cells in Graves' hyperthyroidism and ophthalmopathy. This clonotype was counted only a few times. Amplification of TCR beta CDR3 regions used RNA as the template. In the first-round RT-PCR of the TCR CDR3, the HTBI primer set was used. TCRdb re-analysed the multiplex PCR reads in MiXCR, keeping a single row per CDR3 protein. The table shows more than 500,000 distinct CDR3 sequences, with 46% occurring only once. V was trimmed by 3 bases and J by 4 bases, leaving 9 bases between them. This CDR3 has 13 residues. CDR1 is LNHNV and CDR2 is YYDKDF in the germline V gene (reference sequence).

The sample was peripheral blood or thyroid tissue (not recorded which). This TCR derives from an adult woman with Graves' disease, either hyperthyroidism or ophthalmopathy (not recorded which). The rearrangement links TRBV15 to TRBJ1-2; the D is unclear. The CDR3 DNA reads TGTGCCACCAGCAGCCTCCGGGCCTATGGCTACACCTTC. Translation: CATSSLRAYGYTF.